This TCR beta chain was sequenced in a study of blood T cells in healthy people across ages. Trimming removed 0 bases from V and 2 bases from J, with 10 bases in between. The germline gives CDR1 SGHRS, CDR2 YFSETQ. The CDR3 is 15 amino acids. A second PCR of roughly 7 to 11 cycles used a sample-barcoded 5' primer and a J-beta primer mix. TCRdb used MiXCR to reprocess the 5' RACE reads, holding one entry per CDR3 protein. The data hold approximately 1.5 million distinct CDR3 sequences, with about 45% observed a single time. There are a few counts of this clonotype. This chain joins TRBV5-1 and TRBJ2-3, with D perhaps assigned TRBD1 or TRBD2 (5 bases each). Sequences were obtained from blood. This clonotype was sampled from a woman aged 18-29 years in good health. The CDR3 DNA follows: TGCGCCAGCAGCTTGGGGGACGGAGACACAGATACGCAGTATTTT. Amino acids: CASSLGDGDTDTQYF.